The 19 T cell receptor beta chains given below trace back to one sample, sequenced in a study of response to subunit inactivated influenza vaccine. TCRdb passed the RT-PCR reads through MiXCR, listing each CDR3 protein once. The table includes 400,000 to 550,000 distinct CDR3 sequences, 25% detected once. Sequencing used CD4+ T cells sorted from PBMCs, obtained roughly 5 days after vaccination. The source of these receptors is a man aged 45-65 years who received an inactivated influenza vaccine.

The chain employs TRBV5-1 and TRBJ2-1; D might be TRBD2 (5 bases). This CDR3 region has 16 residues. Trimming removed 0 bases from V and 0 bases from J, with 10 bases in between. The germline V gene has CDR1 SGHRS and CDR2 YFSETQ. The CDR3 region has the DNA TGCGCCAGCAGCTTGGCCTCAGCGGCCTCCTACAATGAGCAGTTCTTC. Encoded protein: CASSLASAASYNEQFF.

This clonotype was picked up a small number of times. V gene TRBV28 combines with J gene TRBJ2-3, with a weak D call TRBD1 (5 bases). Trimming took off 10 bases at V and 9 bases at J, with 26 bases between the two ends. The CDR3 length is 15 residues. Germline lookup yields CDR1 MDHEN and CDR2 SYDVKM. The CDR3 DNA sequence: TGTGCCACCATCAGGCACGTGGGGCAGAGGATCACGCAGTATTTT. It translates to CATIRHVGQRITQYF.

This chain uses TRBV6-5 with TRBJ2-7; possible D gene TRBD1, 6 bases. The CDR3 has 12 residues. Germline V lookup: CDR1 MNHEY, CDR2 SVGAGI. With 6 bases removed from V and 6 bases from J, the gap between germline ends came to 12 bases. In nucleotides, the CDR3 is TGTGCCAGCAGAGCGGACAGTAGCGAGCAGTACTTC. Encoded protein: CASRADSSEQYF.

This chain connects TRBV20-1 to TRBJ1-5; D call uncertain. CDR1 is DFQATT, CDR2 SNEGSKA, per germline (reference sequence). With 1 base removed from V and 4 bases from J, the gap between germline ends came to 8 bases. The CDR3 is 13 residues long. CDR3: CSARGQLNQPQHF. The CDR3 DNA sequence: TGCAGTGCTAGAGGCCAGTTAAATCAGCCCCAGCATTTT.

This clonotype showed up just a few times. This CDR3 reads CSVHNSGYEQYF. CDR3 in DNA: TGCAGCGTGCATAATAGCGGATACGAGCAGTACTTC. J is TRBJ2-7 and V is TRBV29-1; possibly TRBD2 for D (6 bases). This CDR3 spans 12 amino acids. V was shortened by 6 bases and J by 4 bases, with 13 bases between the two germline ends. The V gene's germline CDR1 is SQVTM and CDR2 ANQGSEA.

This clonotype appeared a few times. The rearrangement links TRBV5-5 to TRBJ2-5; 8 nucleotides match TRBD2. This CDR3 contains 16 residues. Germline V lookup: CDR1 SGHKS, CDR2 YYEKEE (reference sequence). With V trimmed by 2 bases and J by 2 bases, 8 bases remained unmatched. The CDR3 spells CASSFAAGGLQETQYF. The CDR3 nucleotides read TGTGCCAGCAGCTTTGCCGCGGGGGGACTACAAGAGACCCAGTACTTC.

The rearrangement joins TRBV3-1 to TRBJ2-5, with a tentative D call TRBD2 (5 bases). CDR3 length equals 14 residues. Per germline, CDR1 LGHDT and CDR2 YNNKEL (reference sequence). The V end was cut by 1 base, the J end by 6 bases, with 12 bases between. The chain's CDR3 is CASSQAASRKTQYF. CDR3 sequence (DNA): TGTGCCAGCAGCCAAGCGGCTAGCCGAAAGACCCAGTACTTC.

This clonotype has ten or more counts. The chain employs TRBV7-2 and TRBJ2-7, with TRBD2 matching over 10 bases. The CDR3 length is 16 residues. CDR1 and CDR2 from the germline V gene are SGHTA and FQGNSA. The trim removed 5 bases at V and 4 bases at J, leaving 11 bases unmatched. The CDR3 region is CASSVLYSAGGYEQYF. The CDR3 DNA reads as TGTGCCAGCAGCGTCCTCTATTCAGCGGGAGGGTACGAGCAGTACTTC.

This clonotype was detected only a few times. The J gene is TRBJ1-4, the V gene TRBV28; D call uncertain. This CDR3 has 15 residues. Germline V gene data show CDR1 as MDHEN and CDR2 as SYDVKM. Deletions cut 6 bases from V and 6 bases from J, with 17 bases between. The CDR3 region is CASRNYGLNHEKLFF. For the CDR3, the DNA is TGTGCCAGCAGGAACTACGGACTGAATCATGAAAAACTGTTTTTT.

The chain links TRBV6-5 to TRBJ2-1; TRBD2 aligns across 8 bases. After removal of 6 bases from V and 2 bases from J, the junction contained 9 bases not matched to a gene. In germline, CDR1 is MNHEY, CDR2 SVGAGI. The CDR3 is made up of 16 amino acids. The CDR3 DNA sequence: TGTGCCAGCAGATCCTCCGGGACTAGAACCTACAATGAGCAGTTCTTC. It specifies CASRSSGTRTYNEQFF.

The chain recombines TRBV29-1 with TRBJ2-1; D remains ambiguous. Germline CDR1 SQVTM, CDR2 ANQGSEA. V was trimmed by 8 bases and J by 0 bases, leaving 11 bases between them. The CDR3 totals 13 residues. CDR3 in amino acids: CSWAVSSYNEQFF. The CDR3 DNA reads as TGCAGCTGGGCGGTGAGCTCCTACAATGAGCAGTTCTTC.

CDR3 protein: CASSLVGEAFF. DNA of the CDR3: TGTGCCAGCAGTTTGGTCGGTGAAGCTTTCTTT. The chain joins TRBV12-3 or TRBV12-4 to TRBJ1-1; D ambiguous. V lost 3 bases and J 7 bases, leaving 6 bases between the germline ends. The CDR3 spans 11 residues.

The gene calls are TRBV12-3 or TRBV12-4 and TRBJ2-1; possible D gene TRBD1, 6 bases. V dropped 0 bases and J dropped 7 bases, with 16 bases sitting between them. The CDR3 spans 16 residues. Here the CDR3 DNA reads TGTGCCAGCAGTTTAGCGGCGAGGGGGATGTTAAATGAGCAGTTCTTC. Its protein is CASSLAARGMLNEQFF.

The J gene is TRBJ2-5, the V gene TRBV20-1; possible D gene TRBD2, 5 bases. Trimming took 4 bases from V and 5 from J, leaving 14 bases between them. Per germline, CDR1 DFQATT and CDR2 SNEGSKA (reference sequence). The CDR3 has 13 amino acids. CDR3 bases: TGCAGTGCTACGCGGACTGTTCGGGAGACCCAGTACTTC. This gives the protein CSATRTVRETQYF.

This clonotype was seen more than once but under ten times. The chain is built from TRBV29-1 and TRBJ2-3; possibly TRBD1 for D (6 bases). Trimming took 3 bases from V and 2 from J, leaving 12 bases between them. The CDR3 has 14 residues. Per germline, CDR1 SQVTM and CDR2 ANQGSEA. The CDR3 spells CSVERGQLTDTQYF. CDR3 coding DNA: TGCAGCGTTGAGCGTGGACAGCTCACAGATACGCAGTATTTT.

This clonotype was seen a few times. In nucleotides, the CDR3 is TGTGCCAGCAGGGCCGGGACAGGGAGCACTGAAGCTTTCTTT. Amino acid sequence: CASRAGTGSTEAFF. The gene calls are TRBV6-1 and TRBJ1-1; 9 bases agree with TRBD1. The CDR3 sequence is 14 residues long. The J segment lost 4 bases and the V segment lost 6 bases, leaving 6 bases of the junction unmatched. The germline gives CDR1 MNHNS, CDR2 SASEGT.

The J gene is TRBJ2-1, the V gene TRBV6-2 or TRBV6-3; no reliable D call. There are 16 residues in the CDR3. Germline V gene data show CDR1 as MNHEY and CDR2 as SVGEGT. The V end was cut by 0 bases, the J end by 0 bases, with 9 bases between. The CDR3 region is CASSYSSQDSYNEQFF. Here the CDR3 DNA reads TGTGCCAGCAGTTACTCGAGTCAGGACTCCTACAATGAGCAGTTCTTC.

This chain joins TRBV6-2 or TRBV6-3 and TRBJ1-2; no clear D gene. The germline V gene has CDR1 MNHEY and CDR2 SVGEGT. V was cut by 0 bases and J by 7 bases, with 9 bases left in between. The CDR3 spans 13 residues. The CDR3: CASSYSTGVGYTF. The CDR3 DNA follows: TGTGCCAGCAGTTACTCGACTGGGGTTGGCTACACCTTC.

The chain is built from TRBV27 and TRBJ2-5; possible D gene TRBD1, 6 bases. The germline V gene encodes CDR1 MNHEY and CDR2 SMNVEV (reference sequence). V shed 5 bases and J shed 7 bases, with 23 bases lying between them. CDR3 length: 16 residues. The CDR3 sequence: CASSTQGRGARGTQYF. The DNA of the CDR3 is TGTGCCAGCAGTACACAGGGACGGGGTGCACGGGGGACCCAGTACTTC.